Shown below are 5 T cell receptor beta chains from a single sample sequenced in a study of regulatory T cells in long-lasting Graves disease. Investigators prepared the TCR beta libraries by applying iRepertoire HTBI primers and Arm-PCR of CDR3 regions. TCRdb re-called the multiplex PCR reads with MiXCR, one entry per CDR3 protein. Found here are about 540,000 distinct CDR3 sequences, about 13% of them singletons; the top ten hold over 7.5%. Noted time point: newly diagnosed GD, antithyroid drugs for less than 3 months. PBMCs provided the RNA from which the TCR library was made. These data were also filed under a second study, of T cells in Graves' hyperthyroidism and ophthalmopathy.

This specimen consisted of peripheral blood mononuclear cells (PBMCs), obtained at new diagnosis, from a patient treated with antithyroid drugs. The receptors shown here come from a man aged 30 to 45 with Graves disease.

The sample holds one count of this clonotype. V usage is TRBV24-1 and J usage is TRBJ2-7; the match to TRBD2 covers 8 bases. The CDR3 is made up of 13 amino acids. Germline loops: CDR1 KGHDR, CDR2 SFDVKD. Unmatched junction bases numbered 8, after V lost 9 bases and J lost 5 bases. The CDR3 DNA follows: TGTGCCACCCAAGGTAGCGGGAACCACGAGCAGTACTTC. It codes for CATQGSGNHEQYF.

This clonotype was recorded at least ten times. This rearrangement joins TRBV6-2 or TRBV6-3 to TRBJ2-5, with TRBD1 matching over 7 bases. The CDR3 totals 16 residues. The junction had 11 bases not matched to a gene; V was cut back by 5 bases and J by 2 bases. Germline V gives CDR1 MNHEY, CDR2 SVGEGT. CDR3 region: CASSASPGGRQETQYF. In DNA, the CDR3 is TGTGCCAGCAGTGCCTCTCCAGGGGGAAGGCAAGAGACCCAGTACTTC.

This clonotype was seen repeatedly, ten times or more. The rearrangement uses TRBV2 and TRBJ1-6; D gene uncertain. Germline V CDR1 and CDR2: SNHLY, FYNNEI. Trimming stripped 4 bases from V and 14 bases from J, with 12 bases between. This CDR3 spans 12 amino acids. The CDR3 reads CASSVLDPTLHF. The CDR3 region has the DNA TGTGCCAGCAGTGTTCTTGACCCCACCCTCCACTTT.

This clonotype has at least ten counts. The V and J genes are TRBV24-1 and TRBJ2-1; 9 nucleotides agree with TRBD1. CDR3 size: 16 residues. V gave up 5 bases and J gave up 2 bases; unmatched junction bases: 6. The germline V gene encodes CDR1 KGHDR and CDR2 SFDVKD. CDR3 sequence reads: CATSAQRTGAYNEQFF. The CDR3 nucleotides are TGTGCCACCAGTGCCCAGAGGACAGGGGCCTACAATGAGCAGTTCTTC.

This clonotype was seen a handful of times. A read error may be the cause here, since a much bigger clone is one base away. J is TRBJ2-1 and V is TRBV5-1; D unclear. Germline V gives CDR1 SGHRS, CDR2 YFSETQ. The CDR3 runs to 13 residues. Trimming took 0 bases from V and 7 from J, leaving 8 bases between them. CDR3 in amino acids: CASSLANRNEQFF. DNA for the CDR3: TGCGCCAGCAGCTTGGCGAATAGAAATGAGCAGTTCTTC.